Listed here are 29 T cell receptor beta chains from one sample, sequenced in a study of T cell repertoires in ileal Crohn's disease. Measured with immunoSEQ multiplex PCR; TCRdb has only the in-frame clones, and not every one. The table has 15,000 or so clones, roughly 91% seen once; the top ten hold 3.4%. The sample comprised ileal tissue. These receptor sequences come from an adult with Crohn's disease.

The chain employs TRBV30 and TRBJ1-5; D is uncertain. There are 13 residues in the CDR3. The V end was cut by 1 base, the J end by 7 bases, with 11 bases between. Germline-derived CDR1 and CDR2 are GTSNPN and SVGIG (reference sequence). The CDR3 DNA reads TGTGCCTGGAGTGCTAGTCTAACCCAGCCCCAGCATTTT. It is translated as CAWSASLTQPQHF.

The CDR3 spells CASSFRSGAYEQYF. Written as DNA, the CDR3 is TGTGCCAGCAGCTTCCGAAGCGGGGCCTACGAGCAGTACTTC. The gene calls are TRBV5-4 and TRBJ2-5, with 7 bases fitting TRBD2. Judging by the DNA end, TRBJ2-7 fits better; the J call may be wrong. CDR1 and CDR2 (germline): SGHNT, YYREEE (reference sequence). This CDR3 is built from 14 residues.

In nucleotides, the CDR3 is TGCGCCAGCAGCCACCACGGGTTACCTGAGCAGTTCTTC. This codes for CASSHHGLPEQFF. The chain combines TRBV4-3 with TRBJ2-1; D uncertain. CDR3 size: 13 residues. The V end lost 3 bases, the J end lost 9 bases, and 12 bases lay between the germline ends. CDR1 and CDR2 (germline): LGHNA, YSLEER.

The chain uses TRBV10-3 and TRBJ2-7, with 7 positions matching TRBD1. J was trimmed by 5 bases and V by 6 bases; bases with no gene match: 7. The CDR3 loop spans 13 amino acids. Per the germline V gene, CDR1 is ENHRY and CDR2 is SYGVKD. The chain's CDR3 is CAIRYDRENEQYF. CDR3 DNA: TGTGCCATCAGATACGACAGGGAAAACGAGCAGTACTTC.

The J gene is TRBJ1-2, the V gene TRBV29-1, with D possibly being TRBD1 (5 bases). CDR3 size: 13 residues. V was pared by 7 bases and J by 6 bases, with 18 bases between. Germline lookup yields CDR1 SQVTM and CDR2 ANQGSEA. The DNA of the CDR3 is TGCAGCGGGGGCTGGGCGGCTCCCGATGGCTACACCTTC. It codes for CSGGWAAPDGYTF.

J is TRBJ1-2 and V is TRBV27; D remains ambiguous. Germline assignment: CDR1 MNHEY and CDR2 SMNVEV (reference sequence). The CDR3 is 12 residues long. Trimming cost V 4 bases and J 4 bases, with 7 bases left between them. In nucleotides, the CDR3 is TGTGCCAGCAGTTCGGGTTCCTATGGCTACACCTTC. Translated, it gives CASSSGSYGYTF.

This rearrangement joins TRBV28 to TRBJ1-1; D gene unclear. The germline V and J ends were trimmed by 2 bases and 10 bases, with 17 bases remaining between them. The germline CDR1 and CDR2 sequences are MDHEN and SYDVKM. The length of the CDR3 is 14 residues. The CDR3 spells CASSLGGRDRGAFF. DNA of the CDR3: TGTGCCAGCAGTTTAGGTGGGAGGGATCGTGGAGCTTTCTTT.

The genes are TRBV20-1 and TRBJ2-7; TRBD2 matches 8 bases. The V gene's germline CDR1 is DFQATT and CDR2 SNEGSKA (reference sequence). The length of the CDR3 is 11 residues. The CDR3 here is CGVRGAYEQYF. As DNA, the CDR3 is TGCGGAGTGCGGGGGGCCTACGAGCAGTACTTC.

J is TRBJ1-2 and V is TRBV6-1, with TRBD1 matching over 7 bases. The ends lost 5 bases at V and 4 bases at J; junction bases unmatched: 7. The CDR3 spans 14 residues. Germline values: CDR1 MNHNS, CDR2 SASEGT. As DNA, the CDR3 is TGTGCCAGCAGTCAACTTGACAGGGTCTATGGCTACACCTTC. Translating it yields CASSQLDRVYGYTF.

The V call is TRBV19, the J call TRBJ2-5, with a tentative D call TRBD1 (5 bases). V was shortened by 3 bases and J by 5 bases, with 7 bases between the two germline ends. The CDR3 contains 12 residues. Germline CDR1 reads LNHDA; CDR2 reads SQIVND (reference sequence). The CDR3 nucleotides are TGTGCCAGTAGTATGGGGCCCGAGACCCAGTACTTC. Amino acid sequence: CASSMGPETQYF.

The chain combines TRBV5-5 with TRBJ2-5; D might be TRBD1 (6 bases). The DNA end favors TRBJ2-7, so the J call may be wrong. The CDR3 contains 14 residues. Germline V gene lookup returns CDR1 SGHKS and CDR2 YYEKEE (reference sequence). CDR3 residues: CASSLLQGSYEQYF. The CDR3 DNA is TGTGCCAGCAGCTTGCTTCAGGGGTCCTACGAGCAGTACTTC.

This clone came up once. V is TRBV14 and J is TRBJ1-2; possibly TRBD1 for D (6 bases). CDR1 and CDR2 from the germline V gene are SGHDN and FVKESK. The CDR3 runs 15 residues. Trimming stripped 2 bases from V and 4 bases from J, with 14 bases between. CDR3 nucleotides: TGTGCCAGCAGCCAAAGACAGGATTACACCTATGGCTACACCTTC. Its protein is CASSQRQDYTYGYTF.

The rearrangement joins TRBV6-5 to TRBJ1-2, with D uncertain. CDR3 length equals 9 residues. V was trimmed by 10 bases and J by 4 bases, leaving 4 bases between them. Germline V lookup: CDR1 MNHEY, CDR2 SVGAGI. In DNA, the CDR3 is TGTGCCACTTCCTATGGCTACACCTTC. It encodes CATSYGYTF.

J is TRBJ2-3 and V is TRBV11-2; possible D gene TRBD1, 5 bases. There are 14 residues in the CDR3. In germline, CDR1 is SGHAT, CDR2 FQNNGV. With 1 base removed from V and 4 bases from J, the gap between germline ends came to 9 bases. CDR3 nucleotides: TGTGCCAGCAGCTTAGGCAGGGAACCAGATACGCAGTATTTT. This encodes CASSLGREPDTQYF.

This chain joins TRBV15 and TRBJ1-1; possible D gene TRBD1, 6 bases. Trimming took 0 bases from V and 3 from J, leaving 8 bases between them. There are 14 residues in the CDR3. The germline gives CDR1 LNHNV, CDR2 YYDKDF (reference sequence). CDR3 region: CATSRDHRDTEAFF. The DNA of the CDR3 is TGTGCCACCAGCAGAGATCACAGGGACACTGAAGCTTTCTTT.

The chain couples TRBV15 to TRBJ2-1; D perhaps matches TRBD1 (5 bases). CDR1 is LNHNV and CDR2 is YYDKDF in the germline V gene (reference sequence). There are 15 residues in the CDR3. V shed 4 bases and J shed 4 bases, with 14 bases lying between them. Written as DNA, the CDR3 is TGTGCCACCAGCATCCAGACAGAGGTGTACAATGAGCAGTTCTTC. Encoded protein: CATSIQTEVYNEQFF.

Here the CDR3 DNA reads TGTGCCAGCAGAGGGAGGAGCAACGCTGAAGCTTTCTTT. Its protein is CASRGRSNAEAFF. The gene calls are TRBV6-1 and TRBJ1-1; unclear D gene. The CDR3 sequence is 13 residues long. Trimming removed 6 bases at V and 6 bases at J, with 14 bases between. The germline CDR1 and CDR2 sequences are MNHNS and SASEGT.

CDR3 bases: TGTGCCAGCAGCGTCTTAGCGGGGGGCAAAGAGACCCAGTACTTC. Protein sequence: CASSVLAGGKETQYF. The chain links TRBV9 to TRBJ2-5; 10 bases map to TRBD2. With V trimmed by 2 bases and J by 3 bases, 4 bases remained unmatched. Germline V gene sequence: CDR1 SGDLS, CDR2 YYNGEE. This CDR3 has 15 amino acids.

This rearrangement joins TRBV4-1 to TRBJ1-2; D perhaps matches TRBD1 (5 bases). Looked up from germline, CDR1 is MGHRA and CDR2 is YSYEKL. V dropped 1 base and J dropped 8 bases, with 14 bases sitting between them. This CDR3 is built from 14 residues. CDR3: CASSQVDSRQGYTF. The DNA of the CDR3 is TGCGCCAGCAGCCAAGTTGACAGTCGCCAAGGCTACACCTTC.

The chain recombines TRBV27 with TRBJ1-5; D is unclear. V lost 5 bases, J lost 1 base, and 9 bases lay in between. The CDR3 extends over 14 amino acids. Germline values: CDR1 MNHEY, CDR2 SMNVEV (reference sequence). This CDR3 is CASSHSLSNQPQHF. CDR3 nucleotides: TGTGCCAGCAGTCACAGTTTGAGCAATCAGCCCCAGCATTTT.

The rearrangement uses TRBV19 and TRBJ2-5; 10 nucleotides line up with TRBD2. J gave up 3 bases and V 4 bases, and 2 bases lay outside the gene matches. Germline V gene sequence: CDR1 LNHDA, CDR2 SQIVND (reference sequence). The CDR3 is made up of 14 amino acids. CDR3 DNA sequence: TGTGCCAGTAGTAGGACTAGCGGCAAAGAGACCCAGTACTTC. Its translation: CASSRTSGKETQYF.

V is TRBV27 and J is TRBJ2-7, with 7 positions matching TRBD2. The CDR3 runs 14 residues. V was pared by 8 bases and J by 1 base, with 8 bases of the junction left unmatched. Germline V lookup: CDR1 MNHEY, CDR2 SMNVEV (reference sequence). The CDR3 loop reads CASRREAGSYEQYF. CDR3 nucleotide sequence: TGTGCCAGCCGCCGGGAGGCAGGGTCCTACGAGCAGTACTTC.

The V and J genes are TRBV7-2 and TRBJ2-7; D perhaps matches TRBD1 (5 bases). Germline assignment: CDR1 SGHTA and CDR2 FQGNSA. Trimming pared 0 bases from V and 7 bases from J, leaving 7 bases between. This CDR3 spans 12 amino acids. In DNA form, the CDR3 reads TGTGCCAGCAGCTTAGCGCGACAGGAGCAGTACTTC. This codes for CASSLARQEQYF.

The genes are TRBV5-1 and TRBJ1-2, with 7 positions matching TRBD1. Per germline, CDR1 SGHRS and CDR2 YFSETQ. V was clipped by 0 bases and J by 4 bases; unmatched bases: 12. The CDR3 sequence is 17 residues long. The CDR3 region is CASSLEGGTGVGYGYTF. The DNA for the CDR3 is TGCGCCAGCAGCTTGGAAGGGGGAACAGGGGTAGGCTATGGCTACACCTTC.

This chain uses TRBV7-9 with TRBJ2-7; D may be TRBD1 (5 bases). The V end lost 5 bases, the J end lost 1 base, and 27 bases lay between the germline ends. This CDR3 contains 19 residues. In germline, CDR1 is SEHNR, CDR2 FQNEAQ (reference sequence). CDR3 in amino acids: CASSPPGVGATKPSYEQYF. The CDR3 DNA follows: TGTGCCAGCAGCCCCCCCGGAGTTGGGGCCACCAAGCCGTCCTACGAGCAGTACTTC.

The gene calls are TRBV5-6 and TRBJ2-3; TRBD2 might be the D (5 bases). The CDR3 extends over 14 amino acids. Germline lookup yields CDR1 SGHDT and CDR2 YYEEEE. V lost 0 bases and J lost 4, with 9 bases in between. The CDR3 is CASSLAGKPDTQYF. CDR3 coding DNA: TGTGCCAGCAGCTTGGCGGGGAAGCCAGATACGCAGTATTTT.

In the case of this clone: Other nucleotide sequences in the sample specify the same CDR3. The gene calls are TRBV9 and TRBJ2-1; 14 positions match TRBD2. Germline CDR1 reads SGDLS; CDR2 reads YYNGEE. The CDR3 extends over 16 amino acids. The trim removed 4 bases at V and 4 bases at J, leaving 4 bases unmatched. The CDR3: CASSPRLAGGYNEQFF. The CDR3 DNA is TGTGCCAGCAGCCCACGACTAGCGGGGGGGTACAATGAGCAGTTCTTC.

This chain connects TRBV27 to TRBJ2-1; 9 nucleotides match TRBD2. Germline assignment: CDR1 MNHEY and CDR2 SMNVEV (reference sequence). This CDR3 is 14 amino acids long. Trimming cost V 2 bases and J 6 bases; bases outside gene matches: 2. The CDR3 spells CASSLRRGGNEQFF. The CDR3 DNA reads TGTGCCAGCAGTTTAAGGCGGGGGGGCAATGAGCAGTTCTTC.

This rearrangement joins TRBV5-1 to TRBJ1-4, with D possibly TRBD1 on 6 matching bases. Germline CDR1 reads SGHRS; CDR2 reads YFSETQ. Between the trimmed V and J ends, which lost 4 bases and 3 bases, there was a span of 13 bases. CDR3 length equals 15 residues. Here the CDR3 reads CASSPQQGSNEKLFF. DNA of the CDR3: TGCGCCAGCAGCCCACAACAGGGTTCTAATGAAAAACTGTTTTTT.